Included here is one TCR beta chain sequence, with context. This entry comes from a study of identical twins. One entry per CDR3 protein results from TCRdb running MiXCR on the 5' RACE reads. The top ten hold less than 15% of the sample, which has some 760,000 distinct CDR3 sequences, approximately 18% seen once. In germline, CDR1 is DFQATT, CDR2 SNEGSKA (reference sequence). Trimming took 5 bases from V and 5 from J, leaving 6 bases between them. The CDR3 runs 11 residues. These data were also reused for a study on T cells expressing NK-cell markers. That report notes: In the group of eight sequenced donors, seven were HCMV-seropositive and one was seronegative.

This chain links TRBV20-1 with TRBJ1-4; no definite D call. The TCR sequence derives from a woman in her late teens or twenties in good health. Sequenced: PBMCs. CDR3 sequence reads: CSASGNEKLFF. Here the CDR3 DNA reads TGCAGTGCTTCGGGGAATGAAAAACTGTTTTTT.